This is a list of T cell receptor beta chains from one sample in a study of control samples from healthy donors and cancer patients. Some clones are missing from TCRdb's copy, which holds only in-frame ones; the method was immunoSEQ multiplex PCR. The sample lists about 180,000 clones; 90% were seen once. Sequencing was performed on blood. All receptors derive from a woman aged 45-65 years in good health. The CDR3 runs from the conserved cysteine through the conserved F or W. The D gene is left open where the match is weak. The size field is filled for only some rows; it gives once, few, many or a size class.

cdr3_aa,cdr3_nt,d_call,v_call,clone_size,j_call
CASSLGTGALGYTF,TGTGCCAGCAGCTTGGGGACAGGGGCGCTTGGCTACACCTTC,TRBD1,TRBV7-9,once,TRBJ1-2
CARVHGQKPGEQYF,TGTGCCAGGGTACATGGGCAGAAGCCGGGGGAGCAGTACTTC,NA,TRBV19,NA,TRBJ2-7
CASRGVASGGRDEQFF,TGTGCCAGCAGGGGGGTTGCTAGCGGGGGCCGGGATGAGCAGTTCTTC,TRBD2,TRBV25-1,NA,TRBJ2-1
CASSQDGQGAQPQHF,TGCGCCAGCAGCCAAGATGGGCAGGGGGCTCAGCCCCAGCATTTT,TRBD1,TRBV4-3,NA,TRBJ1-5
CASSLDVYEQYF,TGTGCCAGCAGCTTAGATGTCTACGAGCAGTACTTC,NA,TRBV7-9,NA,TRBJ2-7
CASRGGQPQHF,TGTGCCAGCAGAGGTGGGCAGCCCCAGCATTTT,NA,TRBV28,NA,TRBJ1-5
CASSQDHNRGNQPQHF,TGCGCCAGCAGCCAAGATCATAACAGGGGGAATCAGCCCCAGCATTTT,TRBD1,TRBV4-1,few,TRBJ1-5
CASSLAGQGIYEQYF,TGTGCCAGCAGCTTGGCGGGACAGGGGATCTACGAGCAGTACTTC,TRBD1,TRBV5-5,NA,TRBJ2-7
CASRGTSGSNEQYF,TGTGCCAGCAGGGGGACTAGCGGGAGTAACGAGCAGTACTTC,TRBD2,TRBV28,NA,TRBJ2-7
CASSLDRTGGGDTGELFF,TGTGCCAGCAGTTTGGACCGGACAGGGGGCGGCGACACCGGGGAGCTGTTTTTT,TRBD1,TRBV27,once,TRBJ2-2
CASSPSVTRTEAFF,TGTGCCAGCTCACCAAGTGTGACGAGGACTGAAGCTTTCTTT,NA,TRBV18,NA,TRBJ1-1
CATSTGDYGYTF,TGTGCCACCTCAACCGGCGATTATGGCTACACCTTC,NA,TRBV24-1,NA,TRBJ1-2
CASSSSGTGGVEQYF,TGTGCCAGCAGCTCATCCGGGACAGGGGGTGTCGAGCAGTACTTC,TRBD1,TRBV11-2,NA,TRBJ2-7
CASSQLAGPKNIQYF,TGCGCCAGCAGCCAACTAGCGGGGCCTAAAAACATTCAGTACTTC,TRBD2,TRBV4-3,once,TRBJ2-4
CASSPFKNQPQHF,TGTGCCAGTAGTCCCTTTAAGAATCAGCCCCAGCATTTT,NA,TRBV19,NA,TRBJ1-5
CASSLSGTEAFF,TGTGCCAGCAGCTTGAGTGGGACTGAAGCTTTCTTT,NA,TRBV11-1,NA,TRBJ1-1
CASSLDQTFTRAEAFF,TGTGCCAGCAGCTTAGATCAGACATTCACTCGCGCTGAAGCTTTCTTT,NA,TRBV7-2,NA,TRBJ1-1
CATSDPGDNQPQHF,TGTGCCACCAGTGATCCCGGGGACAATCAGCCCCAGCATTTT,NA,TRBV24-1,NA,TRBJ1-5
CASSIQETGNQPQHF,TGTGCCAGTAGTATACAGGAGACAGGGAACCAGCCCCAGCATTTT,TRBD1,TRBV19,few,TRBJ1-5
CAISTGTQNYEQYF,TGTGCCATTTCTACCGGGACGCAAAATTACGAGCAGTACTTC,NA,TRBV10-3,NA,TRBJ2-7
CASREDPAGPEAFF,TGTGCCAGCAGGGAGGACCCCGCGGGGCCTGAAGCTTTCTTT,NA,TRBV2,NA,TRBJ1-1
CASSLFNSNEQFF,TGTGCCAGCAGCCTTTTTAACTCAAATGAGCAGTTCTTC,NA,TRBV7-2,NA,TRBJ2-1
CASSPHRDRSTEAFF,TGTGCCAGCAGTCCCCACCGGGACCGGTCCACTGAAGCTTTCTTT,NA,TRBV27,NA,TRBJ1-1
CASFPVTTGTEAFF,TGTGCCAGCTTTCCGGTAACCACCGGCACTGAAGCTTTCTTT,NA,TRBV28,NA,TRBJ1-1
CASSSWTSGSLDEQFF,TGTGCCAGCAGTTCATGGACTAGCGGGAGTTTAGATGAGCAGTTCTTC,TRBD2,TRBV27,NA,TRBJ2-1
CSASFQTQGRQHF,TGCAGTGCTAGTTTCCAAACCCAGGGTCGCCAGCATTTT,NA,TRBV20-1,NA,TRBJ1-5
CATSDLSAGAQTGELFF,TGTGCCACCAGTGATTTGAGCGCGGGGGCGCAAACCGGGGAGCTGTTTTTT,NA,TRBV24-1,NA,TRBJ2-2
CASSLASKSSYNSPLHF,TGTGCCAGCAGCTTAGCCAGCAAAAGCTCCTATAATTCACCCCTCCACTTT,NA,TRBV7-6,NA,TRBJ1-6
CASGTDSSATGELFF,TGTGCCAGTGGGACGGACAGTTCAGCCACCGGGGAGCTGTTTTTT,NA,TRBV19,NA,TRBJ2-2
CASSPVGGVGETQYF,TGTGCCAGCAGTCCGGTGGGAGGGGTGGGAGAGACCCAGTACTTC,TRBD2,TRBV6-6,NA,TRBJ2-5
CASSPQGGTEAFF,TGTGCCAGCAGCCCACAGGGGGGCACTGAAGCTTTCTTT,TRBD1,TRBV7-3,few,TRBJ1-1
CASSPGSAGTSQPQHF,TGCGCCAGCAGCCCCGGTAGCGCGGGGACAAGTCAGCCCCAGCATTTT,NA,TRBV5-1,NA,TRBJ1-5
CAISELGGNEQFF,TGTGCCATCAGTGAGCTCGGGGGGAATGAGCAGTTCTTC,TRBD2,TRBV10-3,once,TRBJ2-1